This TCR beta chain appears in the sequencing data of a study of blood T cells in healthy people across ages. Trimming cost V 0 bases and J 7 bases, with 12 bases left between them. This CDR3 is 14 amino acids long. CDR1 is DFQATT, CDR2 SNEGSKA, per germline (reference sequence). This clonotype was observed a few times. The use of a sample-barcoded 5' primer and a J-beta primer mix characterized a second PCR of roughly 7 to 11 cycles. Via MiXCR, TCRdb re-called the 5' RACE reads, giving one row per CDR3 protein. The profile shows about 500,000 distinct CDR3 sequences, nearly 25% of them singletons. The data also belong to a second study, concerning T cells of mothers and their children.

Sequenced: blood. This chain links TRBV20-1 with TRBJ1-4; perhaps TRBD1 as D (5 bases). The source is a boy aged 5-17 years in good health. In nucleotides, the CDR3 is TGCAGTGCTAGAGACGTGAGGGGTCCTGAAAAACTGTTTTTT. Its translation is CSARDVRGPEKLFF.